This TCR beta chain was captured by sequencing in a study of T cell changes during pregnancy in multiple sclerosis (dated by TCRdb to about 2019). In the study overall: The study examined how the T cell repertoire changed over the course of pregnancy in women with multiple sclerosis.

Libraries were made using the immunoSEQ multiplex PCR assay. TCRdb carries this immuneACCESS record with in-frame sequences only. Its versions omit some clonotypes, under half of them owing to an unresolved V gene in the studies checked, with the rest unexplained. In all, the sample holds around 20,000 clones, and 75% to 90% of those were seen once. Jointly, the top ten make up 4.5% to 6.5% of the sample. Inclusive of the bounding cysteine and phenylalanine, the CDR3 is 13 residues long. Only the CDR3 part of the read is kept: 39 bases, read in frame from the first base. The germline V gene sets CDR1 to MNHEY and CDR2 to SVGAGI. The V end loses 7 bases and the J end loses 4 bases, and a stretch of 10 bases separates them. Note on this clone: No cognate antigen has been identified for it. No base quality values were provided; no much bigger clone lies one nucleotide off.

The chain uses TRBV6-5 and TRBJ2-2, and TRBD1 may be the D gene, going by 6 matching bases. Source: CD8+ T cells from peripheral blood mononuclear cells, taken after pregnancy. This TCR derives from a female donor in good health, enrolled as a control in a pregnancy study. The DNA sequence is as follows: TGTGCCAGCACACAGGGTTTCACCGGGGAGCTGTTTTTT. This codes for CASTQGFTGELFF.